These 31 T cell receptor beta chains were sequenced from one sample in a study of CD8 T cells in Susac syndrome. RNA was extracted with the RNeasy kit, and a quantity of 0.5 to 1 ug was reverse transcribed using random hexamers. TCRdb itself ran the immunoSEQ multiplex PCR reads through MiXCR, one entry per CDR3 protein. The sample consists of under 110,000 distinct CDR3 sequences, roughly 95% of them appearing once. The sequenced sample consisted of CD8+ T cells from PBMCs. The receptors were sampled from a human donor with Susac syndrome.

This rearrangement joins TRBV29-1 to TRBJ2-7, with TRBD2 matching over 7 bases. The V and J ends lost 0 bases and 5 bases, in that order; junction bases with no gene match: 7. The germline gives CDR1 SQVTM, CDR2 ANQGSEA. This CDR3 is 14 amino acids long. This CDR3 reads CSVEDQRDPDEQYF. CDR3 coding DNA: TGCAGCGTTGAAGATCAGCGGGACCCCGACGAGCAGTACTTC.

This chain links TRBV7-9 with TRBJ2-1, with 11 bases fitting TRBD1. CDR1 is SEHNR, CDR2 FQNEAQ, per germline (reference sequence). V dropped 1 base and J dropped 4; count of bases not matched to a gene: 3. CDR3 length equals 16 residues. The CDR3 DNA follows: TGTGCCAGCAGCTTAGGCGGACAGGGGGCTTACAATGAGCAGTTCTTC. Amino acid sequence: CASSLGGQGAYNEQFF.

The rearrangement links TRBV9 to TRBJ2-5; TRBD1 might be the D (6 bases). Trimming removed 0 bases from V and 7 bases from J, with 13 bases in between. From germline, CDR1 is SGDLS and CDR2 YYNGEE. The CDR3 runs to 14 residues. The CDR3 here is CASSVERTRGTQYF. The CDR3 nucleotides are TGTGCCAGCAGCGTAGAGCGGACCAGGGGGACCCAGTACTTC.

The rearrangement links TRBV7-9 to TRBJ1-5; 11 nucleotides line up with TRBD1. The V gene end was trimmed by 5 bases and the J gene end by 4 bases; junction bases not matched to a gene: 7. The CDR3 covers 16 residues. Germline lookup yields CDR1 SEHNR and CDR2 FQNEAQ (reference sequence). The chain's CDR3 is CASSALGTGGNQPQHF. The CDR3 DNA is TGTGCCAGCAGCGCCCTCGGGACAGGGGGAAATCAGCCCCAGCATTTT.

This clonotype has only one observation. The J gene is TRBJ1-1, the V gene TRBV19, with 9 bases fitting TRBD1. Trimming cost V 5 bases and J 8 bases; bases outside gene matches: 9. CDR3 length: 14 amino acids. Germline CDR1 and CDR2: LNHDA and SQIVND (reference sequence). CDR3 residues: CASSPGQGSPEAFF. For the CDR3, the DNA is TGTGCCAGTAGTCCAGGACAGGGGAGCCCCGAAGCTTTCTTT. The whole variable domain, filled in from reference TRBV19 and TRBJ1-1, reads DGGITQSPKYLFRKEGQNVTLSCEQNLNHDAMYWYRQDPGQGLRLIYYSQIVNDFQKGDIAEGYSVSREKKESFPLTVTSAQKNPTAFYLCASSPGQGSPEAFFGQGTRLTVV.

This clonotype was found once. Written as DNA, the CDR3 is TGCGCCAGCAGCCAACTAGTGACGAACACTGAAGCTTTCTTT. Encoded protein: CASSQLVTNTEAFF. V is TRBV4-1 and J is TRBJ1-1; D gene unclear. Trimming took off 2 bases at V and 1 base at J, with 8 bases between the two ends. Germline V gene lookup returns CDR1 MGHRA and CDR2 YSYEKL. The CDR3 totals 14 residues.

V usage is TRBV6-5 and J usage is TRBJ2-1; D remains unclear. From germline, CDR1 is MNHEY and CDR2 SVGAGI. Between the trimmed V and J ends, which lost 10 bases and 6 bases, there was a span of 10 bases. The CDR3 runs 11 residues. CDR3 in amino acids: CAIRAGNEQFF. CDR3 coding DNA: TGTGCCATTAGGGCTGGCAATGAGCAGTTCTTC.

The chain couples TRBV15 to TRBJ1-2, with D maybe TRBD1 (5 bases). V gave up 8 bases and J gave up 0 bases, with 10 bases separating them. This CDR3 comprises 13 residues. CDR1 is LNHNV and CDR2 is YYDKDF in the germline V gene (reference sequence). Here the CDR3 reads CATEEGPNYGYTF. CDR3 nucleotides: TGTGCCACCGAAGAGGGGCCTAACTATGGCTACACCTTC.

The CDR3 reads CSARDLDREAFF. The CDR3 DNA is TGCAGTGCTAGAGATCTCGACAGGGAGGCTTTCTTT. The chain uses TRBV20-1 and TRBJ1-1; TRBD1 matches 7 bases. V dropped 0 bases and J dropped 11; count of bases not matched to a gene: 6. CDR1 is DFQATT and CDR2 is SNEGSKA in the germline V gene (reference sequence). CDR3 length equals 12 residues.

The chain's CDR3 is CASGKGGQETQYF. The DNA of the CDR3 is TGTGCCAGCGGAAAGGGGGGCCAAGAGACCCAGTACTTC. The rearrangement links TRBV25-1 to TRBJ2-5, with D perhaps being TRBD1 or TRBD2 (6 bases each). Germline V gene sequence: CDR1 MGHDK, CDR2 SYGVNS. The CDR3 has 13 amino acids. Trimming pared 8 bases from V and 1 base from J, leaving 11 bases between.

The chain carries TRBV6-6 and TRBJ2-7; D may match TRBD1 or TRBD2 (6 bases each). From germline, CDR1 is MNHNY and CDR2 SVGAGI (reference sequence). The CDR3 is 16 residues long. V dropped 2 bases and J dropped 7 bases, with 21 bases sitting between them. Here the CDR3 reads CASSYPQQEGDLEQYF. The CDR3 bases are TGTGCCAGCAGTTACCCCCAGCAGGAGGGGGATTTGGAGCAGTACTTC.

The chain recombines TRBV27 with TRBJ1-1, with a weak D call TRBD1 (5 bases). This CDR3 comprises 13 residues. Trimming took 3 bases from V and 6 from J, leaving 11 bases between them. CDR1 MNHEY and CDR2 SMNVEV come from the germline V gene (reference sequence). The CDR3 nucleotides read TGTGCCAGCAGTTTTGGGGGGAGTTCTGAAGCTTTCTTT. Translating gives CASSFGGSSEAFF.

This clonotype appeared once. This chain uses TRBV4-1 with TRBJ2-4, with TRBD2 matching over 8 bases. Germline CDR1 reads MGHRA; CDR2 reads YSYEKL. This CDR3 is 18 amino acids long. V shed 0 bases and J 0 bases; nucleotides not matched to a gene: 7. Written as DNA, the CDR3 is TGCGCCAGCAGCCAAGAGTTAGCGGGGACACTAGCCAAAAACATTCAGTACTTC. Translation gives CASSQELAGTLAKNIQYF.

This rearrangement joins TRBV20-1 to TRBJ1-5; possibly TRBD1 for D (5 bases). Germline V CDR1 and CDR2: DFQATT, SNEGSKA (reference sequence). This CDR3 has 16 residues. Trimming took off 4 bases at V and 8 bases at J, with 24 bases between the two ends. This CDR3 reads CSAKRDGPQSAEPQHF. CDR3 DNA: TGCAGTGCTAAGCGGGACGGCCCACAATCCGCGGAGCCCCAGCATTTT.

The chain is built from TRBV29-1 and TRBJ1-1; D might be TRBD1 (6 bases). This CDR3 is built from 11 residues. Between the trimmed V and J ends, which lost 3 bases and 4 bases, there was a span of 6 bases. From germline, CDR1 is SQVTM and CDR2 ANQGSEA. The CDR3 sequence: CSVDRGTEAFF. CDR3 nucleotides: TGCAGCGTTGACAGGGGCACTGAAGCTTTCTTT.

The chain is built from TRBV24-1 and TRBJ2-3, with D possibly being TRBD1 or TRBD2 (5 bases each). Germline-derived CDR1 and CDR2 are KGHDR and SFDVKD. V shed 4 bases and J shed 2 bases, with 12 bases lying between them. The CDR3 sequence is 15 residues long. CDR3 coding DNA: TGTGCCACCAGTGAGCCGGGGCTTATCACAGATACGCAGTATTTT. Translation gives CATSEPGLITDTQYF.

CDR3 loop: CASSTGSTEAFF. The CDR3 coding sequence is TGTGCCAGCAGTACAGGGTCGACTGAAGCTTTCTTT. The chain recombines TRBV7-9 with TRBJ1-1, with a weak D call TRBD1 (6 bases). In germline, CDR1 is SEHNR, CDR2 FQNEAQ (reference sequence). This CDR3 is 12 amino acids long. Trimming stripped 6 bases from V and 5 bases from J, with 10 bases between. Full variable domain (missing parts from reference TRBV7-9 and TRBJ1-1): DTGVSQNPRHKITKRGQNVTFRCDPISEHNRLYWYRQTLGQGPEFLTYFQNEAQLEKSRLLSDRFSAERPKGSFSTLEIQRTEQGDSAMYLCASSTGSTEAFFGQGTRLTVV.

V and J are TRBV13 and TRBJ2-2; TRBD1 or TRBD2 may be the D gene (5 bases each). Germline V gene sequence: CDR1 PRHDT, CDR2 FYEKMQ (reference sequence). Trimming took off 6 bases at V and 2 bases at J, with 16 bases between the two ends. The CDR3 is 16 amino acids. CDR3 sequence (DNA): TGTGCCAGCAGAGGGGAGCTGGGGGTTAACACCGGGGAGCTGTTTTTT. Its translation is CASRGELGVNTGELFF.

The rearrangement links TRBV5-6 to TRBJ1-6, with D unclear. Germline CDR1 SGHDT, CDR2 YYEEEE. V was shortened by 1 base and J by 6 bases, with 14 bases between the two germline ends. The CDR3 is made up of 16 amino acids. The CDR3 region has the DNA TGTGCCAGCAGCTTGAAGATCGGGCTCAGTAATTCACCCCTCCACTTT. Amino acids: CASSLKIGLSNSPLHF.

The genes are TRBV20-1 and TRBJ2-7; D gene unclear. This CDR3 spans 14 amino acids. CDR1 and CDR2 (germline): DFQATT, SNEGSKA (reference sequence). Trimming pared 0 bases from V and 6 bases from J, leaving 15 bases between. The CDR3 loop is CSAREPRGGFEQYF. CDR3 DNA sequence: TGCAGTGCTAGAGAGCCCCGAGGTGGGTTCGAGCAGTACTTC.

This clonotype was detected only a few times. The genes are TRBV9 and TRBJ2-1; maybe TRBD2 (5 bases). The germline V and J ends were trimmed by 3 bases and 0 bases, with 10 bases remaining between them. The CDR3 is 15 amino acids. Germline V CDR1 and CDR2: SGDLS, YYNGEE. CDR3 coding DNA: TGTGCCAGCAGCGCCGAGGGTAGCTCCTACAATGAGCAGTTCTTC. As protein: CASSAEGSSYNEQFF. Combining the CDR3 with reference TRBV9 and TRBJ2-1 gives the whole variable domain DSGVTQTPKHLITATGQRVTLRCSPRSGDLSVYWYQQSLDQGLQFLIQYYNGEERAKGNILERFSAQQFPDLHSELNLSSLELGDSALYFCASSAEGSSYNEQFFGPGTRLTVL.

This chain connects TRBV5-4 to TRBJ2-7, with 12 bases identical to TRBD2. Per the germline V gene, CDR1 is SGHNT and CDR2 is YYREEE (reference sequence). V was pared by 4 bases and J by 5 bases, with 7 bases of the junction left unmatched. The CDR3 sequence is 15 residues long. DNA for the CDR3: TGTGCCAGCAGCCTATCTACTAGCGGGAGGAACGAGCAGTACTTC. Amino acids: CASSLSTSGRNEQYF.

The J gene is TRBJ1-2, the V gene TRBV4-1; tentatively, D is TRBD1 (5 bases). The CDR3 runs to 15 residues. V was pared by 0 bases and J by 8 bases, with 16 bases between. Germline assignment: CDR1 MGHRA and CDR2 YSYEKL. The CDR3 nucleotides are TGCGCCAGCAGCCAAGATCGGGCAGGGTCGAACGGCTACACCTTC. As protein: CASSQDRAGSNGYTF.

CDR3 DNA sequence: TGTGCCACCAGCCTGGTAGGGGGGTCCTACGAGCAGTACTTC. It yields the protein CATSLVGGSYEQYF. The chain uses TRBV15 and TRBJ2-7; D tentatively fits TRBD1 or TRBD2 (6 bases each). This CDR3 is built from 14 residues. CDR1 is LNHNV, CDR2 YYDKDF, per germline (reference sequence). V lost 5 bases and J lost 1, with 12 bases in between.

The chain combines TRBV20-1 with TRBJ2-3; the D is unclear. Germline V gene sequence: CDR1 DFQATT, CDR2 SNEGSKA (reference sequence). CDR3 size: 11 residues. Between the trimmed V and J ends, which lost 5 bases and 9 bases, there was a span of 12 bases. The DNA of the CDR3 is TGCAGTGCTCCCACTTCGGAGACGCAGTATTTT. Translating gives CSAPTSETQYF.

This clonotype appeared a single time. The V gene is TRBV5-1, the J gene TRBJ2-1; D uncertain. This CDR3 spans 13 amino acids. CDR1 is SGHRS and CDR2 is YFSETQ in the germline V gene. Trimming removed 1 base at V and 2 bases at J, with 4 bases between. In DNA, the CDR3 is TGCGCCAGCAGCTTGAATCCCTACAATGAGCAGTTCTTC. As protein: CASSLNPYNEQFF.

The J gene is TRBJ2-1, the V gene TRBV3-1; 10 nucleotides align to TRBD1. Germline CDR1 and CDR2: LGHDT and YNNKEL (reference sequence). CDR3 length: 16 amino acids. J lost 8 bases, V lost 2 bases, and 9 bases had no gene match. The DNA of the CDR3 is TGTGCCAGCAGCCAATCCCGGGACAGGGGTTTCGATGAGCAGTTCTTC. It encodes CASSQSRDRGFDEQFF.

The chain combines TRBV20-1 with TRBJ2-7; TRBD2 might be the D (7 bases). Germline V gene sequence: CDR1 DFQATT, CDR2 SNEGSKA (reference sequence). This CDR3 spans 14 amino acids. Trimming pared 5 bases from V and 0 bases from J, leaving 14 bases between. The CDR3 DNA is TGCAGTGCTCCCGGGGGGCGGTCCTCCTACGAGCAGTACTTC. This encodes CSAPGGRSSYEQYF.

The chain joins TRBV2 to TRBJ2-3; 8 nucleotides line up with TRBD2. Germline lookup yields CDR1 SNHLY and CDR2 FYNNEI. J gave up 2 bases and V 8 bases, and 6 bases lay outside the gene matches. This CDR3 has 14 amino acids. The DNA of the CDR3 is TGTGCCAGCTGGGCGGGGGGAACCACAGATACGCAGTATTTT. It translates to CASWAGGTTDTQYF.

The chain recombines TRBV6-9 with TRBJ2-5; D is possibly TRBD1 or TRBD2 (5 bases each). This CDR3 has 17 amino acids. In germline, CDR1 is MNHGY, CDR2 SVAAGI. Between the trimmed V and J ends, which lost 10 bases and 0 bases, there was a span of 24 bases. This chain's CDR3 is CANTKGSGNRHQETQYF. The CDR3 DNA is TGTGCCAACACCAAGGGGAGTGGGAACAGGCACCAAGAGACCCAGTACTTC.

The J gene is TRBJ1-4, the V gene TRBV29-1, with D uncertain. Between the trimmed V and J ends, which lost 6 bases and 8 bases, there was a span of 16 bases. This CDR3 comprises 13 residues. Germline V lookup: CDR1 SQVTM, CDR2 ANQGSEA. The CDR3 nucleotides read TGCAGCGTCGCGGGTGACATCGGAGAAAAACTGTTTTTT. Its translation: CSVAGDIGEKLFF.